These 23 T cell receptor beta chains originate from one sample sequenced in a study of beta chain features in type 1 diabetes (dated by TCRdb to the late 2010s). The protocol used for the library was the immunoSEQ multiplex PCR assay. All of the isolated RNA was reverse transcribed with the High Capacity cDNA Reverse Transcription Kit, so expressed TCRB transcripts were sequenced. TCRdb holds this immuneACCESS table with in-frame rearrangements only. Some clones are missing; in checked studies, unresolved V genes explain under half, and the rest has no known cause. Recorded for this sample are around 500,000 clones; 30% of them occurred a single time. The top ten constitute 0.05% to 0.065% of the sample. Material for sequencing was naive CD4+ T cells from blood. The sample's cell subset or site label, in plain terms: true naive CD4+ T cells. The receptor set was obtained from a man between 18 and 35 years old in good health.

The rearrangement uses TRBV7-9 and TRBJ2-7, with unresolved D. The ends were cut back, 7 bases at V and 5 bases at J, with 18 bases in the middle. Germline V gene lookup returns CDR1 SEHNR and CDR2 FQNEAQ (reference sequence). This CDR3 contains 14 residues. The CDR3 loop reads CASINSAGPHEQYF. In DNA form, the CDR3 reads TGTGCCAGCATCAATTCGGCAGGTCCCCACGAGCAGTACTTC.

V and J are TRBV29-1 and TRBJ2-7, with D possibly TRBD2 on 6 matching bases. The CDR3 has 11 amino acids. Germline V gene lookup returns CDR1 SQVTM and CDR2 ANQGSEA. The V end lost 5 bases, the J end lost 6 bases, and 11 bases lay between the germline ends. CDR3 coding DNA: TGCAGCGTTCGAAGACTAGTCGAGCAGTACTTC. This gives the protein CSVRRLVEQYF.

This clone turned up a few times. V is TRBV5-4 and J is TRBJ2-1; maybe TRBD2 (5 bases). From germline, CDR1 is SGHNT and CDR2 YYREEE (reference sequence). The germline V and J ends were trimmed by 8 bases and 0 bases, with 12 bases remaining between them. This CDR3 contains 14 residues. The CDR3 DNA sequence: TGTGCCAGTCAGCGGAAGAGCTCCTACAATGAGCAGTTCTTC. Translation: CASQRKSSYNEQFF.

The genes are TRBV6-6 and TRBJ1-2; weak D call: TRBD1 (5 bases). Trimming removed 0 bases at V and 7 bases at J, with 15 bases between. The CDR3 is made up of 15 amino acids. The germline V gene has CDR1 MNHNY and CDR2 SVGAGI (reference sequence). CDR3 protein: CASSYSPPGEGGYTF. The CDR3 DNA is TGTGCCAGCAGTTACTCCCCCCCGGGGGAAGGTGGCTACACCTTC.

This clone was counted between two and nine times. Other DNA sequences in the sample encode the same CDR3. In DNA form, the CDR3 reads TGTGCCTGGAGTCACCGCTACGAGCAGTACTTC. Amino acid sequence: CAWSHRYEQYF. This chain links TRBV30 with TRBJ2-7; D not resolved. The CDR3 loop spans 11 amino acids. Looked up from germline, CDR1 is GTSNPN and CDR2 is SVGIG (reference sequence). Trimming removed 2 bases from V and 3 bases from J, with 5 bases in between. The full variable domain, its missing parts supplied by reference TRBV30 and TRBJ2-7, is SQTIHQWPATLVQPVGSPLSLECTVEGTSNPNLYWYRQAAGRGLQLLFYSVGIGQISSEVPQNLSASRPQDRQFILSSKKLLLSDSGFYLCAWSHRYEQYFGPGTRLTVT.

The V call is TRBV9, the J call TRBJ2-7, with D perhaps matching TRBD1 (5 bases). There are 15 residues in the CDR3. Trimming took 4 bases from V and 5 from J, leaving 19 bases between them. Germline V gene data show CDR1 as SGDLS and CDR2 as YYNGEE. CDR3 sequence reads: CASSTRAGLYDEQYF. The CDR3, as DNA: TGTGCCAGCAGCACCAGGGCAGGGCTATACGACGAGCAGTACTTC.

In this sample, this clone turned up a few times. The chain uses TRBV18 and TRBJ2-5; D might be TRBD1 or TRBD2, each matching 5 bases. V was shortened by 4 bases and J by 1 base, with 13 bases between the two germline ends. The CDR3 has 15 amino acids. Germline V CDR1 and CDR2: KGHSH, LQKENI. For the CDR3, the DNA is TGTGCCAGCTCACGGGACGGACAACTCCAAGAGACCCAGTACTTC. Residues: CASSRDGQLQETQYF. Based on the CDR3 plus reference TRBV18 and TRBJ2-5, the full variable domain is NAGVMQNPRHLVRRRGQEARLRCSPMKGHSHVYWYRQLPEEGLKFMVYLQKENIIDESGMPKERFSAEFPKEGPSILRIQQVVRGDSAAYFCASSRDGQLQETQYFGPGTRLLVL.

The rearrangement joins TRBV30 to TRBJ1-5; a weak D match, TRBD1 (5 bases). Per the germline V gene, CDR1 is GTSNPN and CDR2 is SVGIG (reference sequence). With 1 base removed from V and 5 bases from J, the gap between germline ends came to 15 bases. The CDR3 contains 15 residues. The CDR3 here is CAWSASGHGDQPQHF. DNA for the CDR3: TGTGCCTGGAGTGCTAGTGGACACGGTGATCAGCCCCAGCATTTT.

The rearrangement links TRBV10-3 to TRBJ2-3; D is ambiguous. With 6 bases removed from V and 0 bases from J, the gap between germline ends came to 16 bases. Germline loops: CDR1 ENHRY, CDR2 SYGVKD. The CDR3 runs to 16 residues. The CDR3 nucleotides read TGTGCCATCAGGCCGCAACGGCCCGCTAGCACAGATACGCAGTATTTT. Its translation: CAIRPQRPASTDTQYF.

This chain uses TRBV30 with TRBJ2-7; D is unresolved. Germline V gene lookup returns CDR1 GTSNPN and CDR2 SVGIG (reference sequence). The CDR3 runs to 13 residues. The V end lost 3 bases, the J end lost 7 bases, and 16 bases lay between the germline ends. DNA for the CDR3: TGTGCCTGGAGGGACCGCTTAGTGTATGAGCAGTACTTC. Translated, it gives CAWRDRLVYEQYF.

The chain recombines TRBV5-1 with TRBJ2-7; D remains ambiguous. Trimming left V 0 bases short and J 3 bases short, with 10 bases between. The CDR3 sequence is 14 residues long. Looked up from germline, CDR1 is SGHRS and CDR2 is YFSETQ. The CDR3 DNA sequence: TGCGCCAGCAGCTTGGCCCCAGGATACTACGAGCAGTACTTC. Protein sequence: CASSLAPGYYEQYF.

This clone was seen just once. The chain combines TRBV5-1 with TRBJ2-1; 8 bases map to TRBD2. CDR1 is SGHRS, CDR2 YFSETQ, per germline. This CDR3 is 14 amino acids long. The V segment lost 4 bases and the J segment 6 bases; nucleotides outside the gene matches: 6. The CDR3 loop reads CASSLLTSVNEQFF. The CDR3 bases are TGCGCCAGCAGCCTCCTGACTAGCGTCAATGAGCAGTTCTTC.

The chain uses TRBV4-3 and TRBJ1-5; no definite D call. Germline V gene sequence: CDR1 LGHNA, CDR2 YSLEER. CDR3 size: 15 residues. Trimming removed 0 bases at V and 5 bases at J, with 11 bases between. CDR3 in DNA: TGCGCCAGCAGCCAAGATCCGGGCCGGGATCAGCCCCAGCATTTT. This translates into CASSQDPGRDQPQHF.

The gene calls are TRBV28 and TRBJ2-1; D ambiguous. Trimming took 2 bases from V and 9 from J, leaving 8 bases between them. The germline V gene has CDR1 MDHEN and CDR2 SYDVKM. This CDR3 is 12 amino acids long. The CDR3: CASSLLNSEQFF. The CDR3 coding sequence is TGTGCCAGCAGTTTACTAAATAGTGAGCAGTTCTTC.

This sequence joins TRBV28 and TRBJ1-2; TRBD1 is a possible D gene (5 bases). With 6 bases removed from V and 7 bases from J, the gap between germline ends came to 18 bases. The CDR3 length is 14 residues. Germline CDR1 reads MDHEN; CDR2 reads SYDVKM. CDR3 nucleotide sequence: TGTGCCAGCAGAACCTACGGACAACCCGGTGGCTACACCTTC. Translated: CASRTYGQPGGYTF.

The CDR3 nucleotides are TGTGCCTGGAGTGTACGACAGGGCGAGAGTCAGCCCCAGCATTTT. Translating it yields CAWSVRQGESQPQHF. V gene TRBV30 combines with J gene TRBJ1-5, with TRBD1 matching 7 bases. Germline CDR1 is GTSNPN and CDR2 is SVGIG (reference sequence). Trimming removed 0 bases from V and 6 bases from J; junction bases left unmatched: 8. CDR3 length equals 15 residues.

Only a few counts were recorded for this clone. CDR3 coding DNA: TGTGCCAGCAGTGCCGGACAGTTAAGCTCTGGGGCCAACGTCCTGACTTTC. Translating it yields CASSAGQLSSGANVLTF. The chain links TRBV2 to TRBJ2-6, with D perhaps matching TRBD1 (6 bases). This CDR3 comprises 17 residues. Trimming cost V 4 bases and J 0 bases, with 13 bases left between them. The germline V gene has CDR1 SNHLY and CDR2 FYNNEI.

The V and J genes are TRBV29-1 and TRBJ2-1; unclear D gene. CDR1 and CDR2 (germline): SQVTM, ANQGSEA. The CDR3 has 14 residues. V gave up 7 bases and J gave up 0 bases, with 13 bases separating them. CDR3 sequence (DNA): TGCAGCGCTGTGGGCCTGAGCTCCTACAATGAGCAGTTCTTC. It yields the protein CSAVGLSSYNEQFF.

V usage is TRBV7-2 and J usage is TRBJ2-1, with TRBD2 matching over 9 bases. The germline gives CDR1 SGHTA, CDR2 FQGNSA. The V and J ends lost 7 bases and 5 bases, in that order; junction bases with no gene match: 9. The CDR3 contains 15 residues. The chain's CDR3 is CASIKTRLADNEQFF. CDR3 nucleotides: TGTGCCAGCATCAAGACCAGACTAGCGGACAATGAGCAGTTCTTC.

This clone was observed a handful of times. The gene calls are TRBV5-1 and TRBJ2-3; D possibly corresponds to TRBD2 (5 bases). From germline, CDR1 is SGHRS and CDR2 YFSETQ. The CDR3 spans 14 residues. With 0 bases removed from V and 2 bases from J, the gap between germline ends came to 7 bases. CDR3 sequence: CASSLGLNTDTQYF. The CDR3 region has the DNA TGCGCCAGCAGCTTGGGACTAAACACAGATACGCAGTATTTT.

This clone was observed a few times. This specimen includes other DNA sequences encoding the same CDR3. The chain uses TRBV4-3 and TRBJ2-3; 7 nucleotides agree with TRBD2. The CDR3 is 16 amino acids. V trimming: 1 base; J trimming: 3 bases; junction bases outside the gene matches: 7. Germline CDR1 and CDR2: LGHNA and YSLEER. The CDR3 DNA reads as TGCGCCAGCAGCCAAGGGTTAGCGGGTGGGACAGATACGCAGTATTTT. It is translated as CASSQGLAGGTDTQYF.

V gene TRBV7-9 combines with J gene TRBJ2-7; the D call may be TRBD1 or TRBD2 (6 bases each). V was trimmed by 10 bases and J by 3 bases, leaving 19 bases between them. The CDR3 spans 14 residues. Germline V gene sequence: CDR1 SEHNR, CDR2 FQNEAQ (reference sequence). CDR3 in DNA: TGTGCCACCACGGGGGCCAGGGAGAACTACGAGCAGTACTTC. This codes for CATTGARENYEQYF. The full variable domain, its missing parts supplied by reference TRBV7-9 and TRBJ2-7, is DTGVSQNPRHKITKRGQNVTFRCDPISEHNRLYWYRQTLGQGPEFLTYFQNEAQLEKSRLLSDRFSAERPKGSFSTLEIQRTEQGDSAMYLCATTGARENYEQYFGPGTRLTVT.

The chain is built from TRBV25-1 and TRBJ2-7, with D possibly TRBD2 on 6 matching bases. Trimming removed 4 bases at V and 2 bases at J, with 12 bases between. CDR1 MGHDK and CDR2 SYGVNS come from the germline V gene. The CDR3 length is 14 residues. CDR3 protein: CASSGLGLAYEQYF. CDR3 in DNA: TGTGCCAGCAGTGGATTGGGACTCGCCTACGAGCAGTACTTC.